The rows below give T cell receptor beta chains drawn from one sample of a study of Graves' ophthalmopathy and Graves' hyperthyroidism. TCRdb analysed the multiplex PCR reads with MiXCR anew, one entry per CDR3 protein. The data show 400,000 to 450,000 distinct CDR3 sequences, approximately 21% seen once. Sequenced input: peripheral blood. The receptors were gathered from a woman aged 18-35 years with stable Graves' hyperthyroidism. Both conserved end residues are part of each CDR3. The D gene is left open where the match is weak. The size entry is marked missing in some rows and otherwise reads once, few, many or a size class.

>many|TRBD1|TRBV12-3/TRBV12-4|TRBJ1-2
TGTGCCAGCAGCTCCGAGTTGGAGGACAGGGGAGGTGGCTATGGCTACACCTTC
CASSSELEDRGGGYGYTF
>many|TRBD1|TRBV19|TRBJ1-2
TGTGCCAGTATCCACCCCATGGCAGGGGGCTCTGGCTACACCTTC
CASIHPMAGGSGYTF
>-|-|TRBV6-1|TRBJ2-7
TGTGCCAGCAGTGAACCCCTGGCACGTCCCTACGAGCAGTACTTC
CASSEPLARPYEQYF
>many|-|TRBV20-1|TRBJ1-6
TGCAGTGCTAGAGTTTCTGTGGATTCACCCCTCCACTTT
CSARVSVDSPLHF
>few|-|TRBV10-3|TRBJ1-2
TGTGCCATTTCAGTCCCGAACCGTTATGGCTACACCTTC
CAISVPNRYGYTF
>many|TRBD2|TRBV28|TRBJ2-7
TGTGCCAGCAATCCACCGGGACTAGCAGACTACGAGCAGTACTTC
CASNPPGLADYEQYF
>many|-|TRBV7-2|TRBJ2-7
TGTGCCAGCAGCCCAGGGACGGGCACAGGGGAGCAGTACTTC
CASSPGTGTGEQYF
>once|TRBD2|TRBV27|TRBJ2-5
TGTGCCAGTAGTGATGTAGCGGGGGAAGAGACCCAGTACTTC
CASSDVAGEETQYF
>many|-|TRBV11-1|TRBJ2-6
TGTGCCAGCAGCCAACAGGGCTCTGGGGCCAACGTCCTGACTTTC
CASSQQGSGANVLTF
>many|TRBD2|TRBV29-1|TRBJ2-2
TGCAGCGTTGTAATGTCTAGCGGGAGGGCAAACACCGGGGAGCTGTTTTTT
CSVVMSSGRANTGELFF
>many|TRBD1|TRBV3-1|TRBJ1-2
TGTGCCAGCAGCCCTGGACAGGTTAAGGGCTATGGCTACACCTTC
CASSPGQVKGYGYTF
>-|-|TRBV7-2|TRBJ1-1
TGTGCCAGCAGCGAACAATGGGGGAGGGACACTGAAGCTTTCTTT
CASSEQWGRDTEAFF
>-|-|TRBV19|TRBJ1-1
TGTGCCAGTAGTGTCTCACATGGTGACACTGAAGCTTTCTTT
CASSVSHGDTEAFF
>many|-|TRBV2|TRBJ1-2
TGTGCCAGCAGTTCGCCAGCGGAAAACTATGGCTACACCTTC
CASSSPAENYGYTF
>many|TRBD1|TRBV19|TRBJ2-7
TGTGCCAGTAGCTGGGCCGGGACAGACTCCTACGAGCAGTACTTC
CASSWAGTDSYEQYF
>many|-|TRBV7-2|TRBJ2-7
TGTGCCAGCAGGAGGCGCAGTTCCTCCTACGAGCAGTACTTC
CASRRRSSSYEQYF
>many|-|TRBV10-2|TRBJ1-5
TGCGCCAGCAGTGCCGGCATCTATAGCAATCAGCCCCAGCATTTT
CASSAGIYSNQPQHF
>-|TRBD1|TRBV28|TRBJ1-1
TGTGCCAGCAGTTTATTCCGGACAGGGACGGATACTGAAGCTTTCTTT
CASSLFRTGTDTEAFF
>many|-|TRBV10-3|TRBJ1-1
TGTGCCATCAGTGAGGGACGGGGGAGGTTCACTGAAGCTTTCTTT
CAISEGRGRFTEAFF
>many|-|TRBV5-1|TRBJ2-5
TGCGCCAGCAGCAGGTCCCGGGACGGAGTCCAAGAGACCCAGTACTTC
CASSRSRDGVQETQYF
>many|-|TRBV11-2|TRBJ1-2
TGTGCCAGCAGCTTAGTTGTGCTCCCTCAGGGCTACACCTTC
CASSLVVLPQGYTF
>many|-|TRBV4-2|TRBJ1-1
TGTGCCAGCAGCCAAGCAAACAGAGGGACTGAAGCTTTCTTT
CASSQANRGTEAFF
>-|-|TRBV28|TRBJ2-7
TGTGCCAGCAGTTTGGGGGTCCTCTCCTATGATCAGTACTTC
CASSLGVLSYDQYF
>many|TRBD1|TRBV12-3/TRBV12-4|TRBJ1-2
TGTGCCAGCAGGAAAACGGGACAGAGTTATGGCTACACCTTC
CASRKTGQSYGYTF
>many|TRBD2|TRBV2|TRBJ2-7
TGTGCCAGCAGTGAGCAGCTAGCGGGGGCCTACGAGCAGTACTTC
CASSEQLAGAYEQYF
>many|-|TRBV6-5|TRBJ2-5
TGTGCCAGCAGTTACGGCTCAGGGAATTATGAGACCCAGTACTTC
CASSYGSGNYETQYF
>many|-|TRBV20-1|TRBJ2-5
TGCAGTGCTAGAGAATGGGCGGCGGGGGCATACCGGGAGACCCAGTACTTC
CSAREWAAGAYRETQYF
>few|TRBD1|TRBV3-1|TRBJ1-6
TGTGCCAGCAGCGCCGGGACAGGGTTTAAAGAGTCACCCCTCCACTTT
CASSAGTGFKESPLHF
>many|-|TRBV28|TRBJ2-4
TGTGCCAGCAGTTCACACCTAGCATACATTAAGTACTTC
CASSSHLAYIKYF
>few|-|TRBV5-1|TRBJ2-2
TGCGCCAGCAGCCCCCCCGCGGGGTCGAACACCGGGGAGCTGTTTTTT
CASSPPAGSNTGELFF
>-|-|TRBV11-3|TRBJ2-2
TGTGCCAGCAGCTACAGAATCACCGGGGAGCTGTTTTTT
CASSYRITGELFF
>many|TRBD2|TRBV25-1|TRBJ2-7
TGTGCCAGCAGCCTAGCGGGACGGACTCCCTACGAGCAGTACTTC
CASSLAGRTPYEQYF
>many|TRBD2|TRBV6-5|TRBJ2-2
TGTGCCAGCAGTTGGGGGTCTAGCGGGAGGGCCTCCGGGGAGCTGTTTTTT
CASSWGSSGRASGELFF
>many|TRBD2|TRBV12-3/TRBV12-4|TRBJ2-7
TGTGCCAGCAGCTTACCCGATCCGACTAGCGGGAGTTACGAGCAGTACTTC
CASSLPDPTSGSYEQYF
>many|TRBD2|TRBV11-2|TRBJ2-2
TGTGCCAGCAGCTGGACTAGCGGGAGGTTCGTGGAGCTGTTTTTT
CASSWTSGRFVELFF
>many|-|TRBV25-1|TRBJ2-5
TGTGCCAGCAGTGAACCCCTCGGGGACAACGATTGGGAGACCCAGTACTTC
CASSEPLGDNDWETQYF
>-|-|TRBV6-5|TRBJ1-4
TGTGCCAGTTCAGTTACACAATCCTCCAGAAAACTGTTTTTT
CASSVTQSSRKLFF
>many|-|TRBV6-1|TRBJ2-7
TGTGCCAGCAGTGAAAGGCAGGGATTACGCTACGAGCAGTACTTC
CASSERQGLRYEQYF
>-|-|TRBV24-1|TRBJ1-2
TGTGCCACCAGTGCCCCCGGATTATCCTATGGCTACACCTTC
CATSAPGLSYGYTF
>many|-|TRBV12-3/TRBV12-4|TRBJ1-1
TGTGCCAGCAGGTCCAGGGACGTGGGCACTGAAGCTTTCTTT
CASRSRDVGTEAFF
>many|TRBD1|TRBV6-1|TRBJ2-7
TGTGCCAGCAGTGAGAGGGACAGGGGAAACTACGAGCAGTACTTC
CASSERDRGNYEQYF
>many|-|TRBV7-9|TRBJ1-2
TGTGCCAGCAGCTTAGGCCCACGCGGCTACACCTTC
CASSLGPRGYTF
>-|TRBD2|TRBV7-2|TRBJ2-1
TGTGCCAGCAGCTTAGCGTCCAGCGGGAGGGCCGGTGAGCAGTTCTTC
CASSLASSGRAGEQFF
>many|-|TRBV7-8|TRBJ1-5
TGTGCCAGCAGCTTAGCGCTGGTTACAGGCCTCGAGCCCCAGCATTTT
CASSLALVTGLEPQHF
>many|TRBD1|TRBV24-1|TRBJ2-5
TGTGCCACCAGTGATGGAAGACAGGGGGAGATGGAGACCCAGTACTTC
CATSDGRQGEMETQYF
>many|-|TRBV15|TRBJ1-2
TGTGCCACCAGCAGACCCTCAGGAGGGAGAGCTAACTATGGCTACACCTTC
CATSRPSGGRANYGYTF
>-|-|TRBV20-1|TRBJ2-2
TGCAGTGCTAGAGATCCGACAGCAGTCACCGGGGAGCTGTTTTTT
CSARDPTAVTGELFF
>once|-|TRBV6-1|TRBJ1-2
TGTGCCAGCAGTGAAGCGCTAGGGAACGACTATGGCTACACCTTC
CASSEALGNDYGYTF
>-|-|TRBV6-1|TRBJ1-1
TGTGCCAGCAGTGAAGGTTTTAAAGCTTTCTTT
CASSEGFKAFF
>-|TRBD1|TRBV12-5|TRBJ1-1
TGTGCTAGTGCCGAATCAGGGGGCACTGAAGCTTTCTTT
CASAESGGTEAFF
>-|TRBD1|TRBV7-9|TRBJ2-2
TGTGCCAGCAGCTCTAGACAGGGCAGCACCGGGGAGCTGTTTTTT
CASSSRQGSTGELFF
>many|-|TRBV18|TRBJ2-2
TGTGCCAGCTCTCCGAGGGACAGCGGGATCGACGGGGAGCTGTTTTTT
CASSPRDSGIDGELFF